The clone carrying this T cell receptor (beta chain) was counted ten times or more. Its antigen remains unknown. Specified time point: sample taken at primary tumor resection. TCRs were sequenced from unsorted whole RNA of tumor, nontumor lung or PBMC. The sample comes from a study of spatial heterogeneity in lung cancer. Study as a whole: There were, on average, more than 9.5 raw-read appearances for each unique TCR and UMI combination. Study-level findings and limits: Resection saw ubiquitous expanded tumor TCRs appear in blood more than follow-up did.

The study tagged each TCR cDNA molecule with a unique molecular identifier. TCRdb ran MiXCR on the 5' RACE reads and lists one entry per CDR3 protein. The top ten clones hold 6% to 7% of a sample with about 80,000 distinct CDR3 sequences, 8% of them seen once. V was clipped by 2 bases and J by 0 bases; unmatched bases: 16. Germline assignment: CDR1 DFQATT and CDR2 SNEGSKA (reference sequence). The CDR3 loop spans 20 amino acids. This TCR was recovered from a male donor with early-stage non-small cell lung cancer. The sequencing here drew on PBMCs, taken at surgery. The V gene is TRBV20-1, the J gene TRBJ1-4; 9 bases are shared with TRBD1. CDR3 DNA sequence: TGCAGTGCTAGAAAGTATTCCGGGACAGGGATATTTGCAACTAATGAAAAACTGTTTTTT. It translates to CSARKYSGTGIFATNEKLFF.